One TCR beta chain is described in this entry. What it recognizes is unknown. Germline-derived CDR1 and CDR2 are LNHDA and SQIVND (reference sequence). The CDR3 sequence is 17 residues long. V dropped 0 bases and J dropped 7 bases, with 19 bases sitting between them. This sample is part of a study of T cell repertoires in cytomegalovirus infection. The wider study: Public TCR beta signatures marked donors with CMV infection and the matching HLA. Study results and limitations: Summed public TCR beta family frequency identified CMV carriers bearing the relevant HLA. Ex vivo, HLA-C-restricted CMV-specific TCR beta clonotypes prevailed over the rest of the response.

MiXCR, run by TCRdb on the reads, gives a single entry per CDR3 protein. The sample consists of 480,000 or so distinct CDR3 sequences, about 10% of them appearing once. Input material: PBMCs. This clonotype was obtained from a human donor in good health (CMV status not recorded). Some clones in this sample may be carry-over from other donors' samples. This chain joins TRBV19 and TRBJ2-1; D is perhaps TRBD2 (6 bases). The CDR3 sequence: CASSIDRTASANNEQFF. The DNA of the CDR3 is TGTGCCAGTAGTATAGACCGTACTGCTAGCGCTAATAATGAGCAGTTCTTC. The whole variable domain, filled in from reference TRBV19 and TRBJ2-1, reads DGGITQSPKYLFRKEGQNVTLSCEQNLNHDAMYWYRQDPGQGLRLIYYSQIVNDFQKGDIAEGYSVSREKKESFPLTVTSAQKNPTAFYLCASSIDRTASANNEQFFGPGTRLTVL.